This T cell receptor beta chain was observed in a study of T cell responses to AZD1222 COVID-19 vaccine. Study-wide results and limits: Clonal diversity may have been underestimated, and the donors were mostly white British, with more females than males. Vaccination with two AZD1222 doses was followed by a rise in Spike-specific TCR breadth and depth. Nearly half of the spike-specific TCRs reportedly recognize variant regions that carry no mutations.

Details on this clone: The antigen remains unidentified.

Clones were read by immunoSEQ multiplex PCR, and TCRdb kept only the in-frame ones, dropping some. The table shows 100,000 or so clones, with roughly nine tenths occurring only once. The V gene lost 5 bases and the J gene lost 7 bases, with 18 bases spanning the gap. The CDR3 extends over 15 amino acids. The V gene's germline CDR1 is MNHEY and CDR2 SMNVEV (reference sequence). J is TRBJ2-1 and V is TRBV27; D is perhaps TRBD2 (7 bases). The sample in question was peripheral blood, obtained on day 0 of AZD1222 vaccination. This receptor was obtained from an adult in good health. The CDR3 DNA follows: TGTGCCAGCAGTGCCTGGGGGCGGGGGCGGAATGAGCAGTTCTTC. It codes for CASSAWGRGRNEQFF.